This TCR beta chain is drawn from a study of T cells in narcolepsy. Study-level information: Donors had narcolepsy type 1 or type 2, or were healthy controls.

Here immunoSEQ multiplex PCR was the method, and the copy in TCRdb shows in-frame clones only, minus some. In the table there are about 40,000 clones, about 87% of which are singletons. The junction had 1 base not matched to a gene; V was cut back by 5 bases and J by 3 bases. This CDR3 region has 12 residues. In germline, CDR1 is SGHVS, CDR2 FQNEAQ. The source material was CD45RA- memory CD4+ T cells from PBMCs. The V and J genes are TRBV7-8 and TRBJ2-7, with TRBD1 matching over 7 bases. The origin of this receptor is a human donor with narcolepsy. Written as DNA, the CDR3 is TGTGCCAGCAGCGGGACAGACTACGAGCAGTACTTC. It codes for CASSGTDYEQYF.